The 23 T cell receptor beta chains below all came from one sample that was sequenced in a study of T cell changes during pregnancy in multiple sclerosis. Using immunoSEQ multiplex PCR, the repertoire was profiled, and TCRdb retains in-frame clones only, with some absent. Among about 38,000 clones listed, 85% to 95% were seen once. The starting material was CD8+ T cells from peripheral blood mononuclear cells, obtained in the third trimester of pregnancy. The receptor set was obtained from a female donor with multiple sclerosis, enrolled in a pregnancy study.

In this sample, this clone turned up a few times. The chain joins TRBV10-3 to TRBJ2-5, with no clear D. The CDR3 spans 12 residues. V was pared by 8 bases and J by 5 bases, with 12 bases between. Per germline, CDR1 ENHRY and CDR2 SYGVKD. DNA of the CDR3: TGTGCCATCGGAGACCCTTGGGAGACCCAGTACTTC. This sequence encodes CAIGDPWETQYF.

The J gene is TRBJ2-3, the V gene TRBV27; 8 bases fit TRBD2. The V gene's germline CDR1 is MNHEY and CDR2 SMNVEV (reference sequence). J lost 3 bases, V lost 6 bases, and 8 bases had no gene match. This CDR3 spans 15 amino acids. The CDR3: CASSHPGGWTDTQYF. The CDR3 DNA sequence: TGTGCCAGCAGCCACCCGGGGGGGTGGACAGATACGCAGTATTTT.

The chain joins TRBV9 to TRBJ1-6; D remains ambiguous. Germline CDR1 and CDR2: SGDLS and YYNGEE. Deletions cut 2 bases from V and 7 bases from J, with 16 bases between. The CDR3 has 16 residues. As DNA, the CDR3 is TGTGCCAGCAGCGTGGAGGACGGGGTCCTGAATTCACCCCTCCACTTT. Amino acid sequence: CASSVEDGVLNSPLHF.

This clone is a singleton in its sample. The chain has TRBV5-6 and TRBJ1-1; D ambiguous. The CDR3 is 15 amino acids. Germline assignment: CDR1 SGHDT and CDR2 YYEEEE. V lost 1 base and J lost 1, with 11 bases in between. CDR3: CASSLTVGANTEAFF. The DNA for the CDR3 is TGTGCCAGCAGCTTGACAGTGGGAGCGAACACTGAAGCTTTCTTT.

The chain employs TRBV5-8 and TRBJ2-7; tentative D call: TRBD2 (6 bases). Germline assignment: CDR1 SGHTS and CDR2 YDEGEE. Between the trimmed V and J ends, which lost 4 bases and 0 bases, there was a span of 14 bases. This CDR3 is built from 15 residues. CDR3 bases: TGTGCCAGCAGCCACCCCACCGGGAGCTCCTACGAGCAGTACTTC. Amino acid sequence: CASSHPTGSSYEQYF.

This clone came up once. The chain joins TRBV18 to TRBJ1-5; D unresolved. Between the trimmed V and J ends, which lost 3 bases and 7 bases, there was a span of 13 bases. Germline-derived CDR1 and CDR2 are KGHSH and LQKENI. The CDR3 is 14 residues long. Here the CDR3 reads CASSPAHPNQPQHF. The CDR3 region has the DNA TGTGCCAGCTCACCTGCACACCCGAACCAGCCCCAGCATTTT.

J is TRBJ2-3 and V is TRBV19, with TRBD2 matching over 8 bases. The CDR3 is 15 amino acids. Trimming cost V 1 base and J 1 base; bases outside gene matches: 1. Germline lookup yields CDR1 LNHDA and CDR2 SQIVND (reference sequence). CDR3 sequence: CASSIVGGGTDTQYF. The CDR3 DNA sequence: TGTGCCAGTAGTATAGTCGGGGGGGGCACAGATACGCAGTATTTT.

The J gene is TRBJ2-7, the V gene TRBV7-9; D ambiguous. CDR1 is SEHNR, CDR2 FQNEAQ, per germline (reference sequence). This CDR3 has 14 amino acids. Trimming took 1 base from V and 2 from J, leaving 9 bases between them. The CDR3 reads CASSLVTAPYEQYF. DNA for the CDR3: TGTGCCAGCAGCTTAGTTACAGCCCCCTACGAGCAGTACTTC. Drawing the rest from reference TRBV7-9 and TRBJ2-7, the complete variable domain is DTGVSQNPRHKITKRGQNVTFRCDPISEHNRLYWYRQTLGQGPEFLTYFQNEAQLEKSRLLSDRFSAERPKGSFSTLEIQRTEQGDSAMYLCASSLVTAPYEQYFGPGTRLTVT.

In its sample, this clone is medium-sized (0.01 to 0.1%). This rearrangement joins TRBV5-4 to TRBJ1-2, with TRBD1 matching 8 bases. This CDR3 has 13 residues. J lost 6 bases, V lost 5 bases, and 6 bases had no gene match. CDR1 is SGHNT and CDR2 is YYREEE in the germline V gene (reference sequence). CDR3 sequence reads: CASRFTGGHGYTF. CDR3 DNA sequence: TGTGCCAGCAGATTCACAGGGGGACATGGCTACACCTTC.

The chain links TRBV4-2 to TRBJ2-1; a possible D gene is TRBD2 (5 bases). From germline, CDR1 is LGHNA and CDR2 YNFKEQ. CDR3 length: 16 residues. Trimming removed 0 bases from V and 3 bases from J, with 12 bases in between. The CDR3 region is CASSQDFPAGYNEQFF. The CDR3 DNA reads as TGTGCCAGCAGCCAAGATTTCCCGGCGGGCTACAATGAGCAGTTCTTC.

The chain joins TRBV4-1 to TRBJ2-1; the D is unclear. Germline values: CDR1 MGHRA, CDR2 YSYEKL. The CDR3 covers 12 residues. Trimming took off 1 base at V and 10 bases at J, with 8 bases between the two ends. The CDR3 nucleotides are TGCGCCAGCAGCCAAGGAGGTCGGGAGCAGTTCTTC. It codes for CASSQGGREQFF.

The chain employs TRBV5-1 and TRBJ2-1; 7 bases align to TRBD1. After removal of 4 bases from V and 6 bases from J, the junction contained 7 bases not matched to a gene. Germline lookup yields CDR1 SGHRS and CDR2 YFSETQ. This CDR3 has 14 amino acids. The chain's CDR3 is CASSVYRGSNEQFF. The CDR3 nucleotides read TGCGCCAGCAGCGTGTACAGGGGTTCCAATGAGCAGTTCTTC.

This chain connects TRBV11-1 to TRBJ2-1; 9 bases agree with TRBD2. J lost 3 bases, V lost 5 bases, and 11 bases had no gene match. Germline loops: CDR1 SGHAT, CDR2 FQDESV (reference sequence). The CDR3 is made up of 17 amino acids. DNA for the CDR3: TGTGCCAGCAGCCTCTTTCCGACTAGCGGAAACTACAATGAGCAGTTCTTC. It is translated as CASSLFPTSGNYNEQFF.

The rearrangement joins TRBV7-9 to TRBJ2-1; D not resolved. The CDR3 runs to 15 residues. The V gene's germline CDR1 is SEHNR and CDR2 FQNEAQ (reference sequence). V dropped 1 base and J dropped 2 bases, with 9 bases sitting between them. The CDR3 sequence: CASSLDTTTYNEQFF. As DNA, the CDR3 is TGTGCCAGCAGCTTAGATACTACGACCTACAATGAGCAGTTCTTC.

The CDR3 DNA sequence: TGTGCCAGCAGCTTAGGGGCAGGGTTAGCCGGGGAGCTGTTTTTT. Its translation: CASSLGAGLAGELFF. The chain couples TRBV7-3 to TRBJ2-2; possible D gene TRBD1, 5 bases. CDR3 size: 15 residues. Germline CDR1 and CDR2: SGHTA and FQGTGA. V lost 2 bases and J lost 6, with 13 bases in between.

This clone has only a few counts. The genes are TRBV18 and TRBJ1-1; no reliable D call. The V end was cut by 0 bases, the J end by 3 bases, with 20 bases between. The V gene's germline CDR1 is KGHSH and CDR2 LQKENI. The CDR3 consists of 18 residues. This CDR3 reads CASSPPFGEGGEDTEAFF. The CDR3 nucleotides are TGTGCCAGCTCACCACCGTTTGGGGAGGGTGGAGAGGACACTGAAGCTTTCTTT.

The chain joins TRBV9 to TRBJ2-3, with D maybe TRBD1 (7 bases). Germline CDR1 SGDLS, CDR2 YYNGEE. The CDR3 contains 17 residues. V lost 4 bases and J 0 bases, leaving 18 bases between the germline ends. The CDR3 sequence: CASSPPSGGTSTDTQYF. The CDR3 DNA sequence: TGTGCCAGCAGCCCCCCGTCAGGGGGGACTAGCACAGATACGCAGTATTTT.

V usage is TRBV9 and J usage is TRBJ2-2; weak D call: TRBD1 (6 bases). From germline, CDR1 is SGDLS and CDR2 YYNGEE. V gave up 4 bases and J gave up 2 bases, with 21 bases separating them. The CDR3 is 18 amino acids. The CDR3 sequence: CASSTPEGQPLNTGELFF. CDR3 DNA sequence: TGTGCCAGCAGCACCCCAGAAGGACAGCCACTAAACACCGGGGAGCTGTTTTTT.

This clone occurred once. The rearrangement uses TRBV2 and TRBJ2-5; a weak D match, TRBD1 (6 bases). Germline V gene sequence: CDR1 SNHLY, CDR2 FYNNEI. The CDR3 is 15 amino acids. Trimming left V 6 bases short and J 1 base short, with 15 bases between. CDR3: CASSGTTGSQETQYF. CDR3 DNA sequence: TGTGCCAGCAGCGGGACAACGGGGAGCCAAGAGACCCAGTACTTC.

The chain employs TRBV5-1 and TRBJ1-2; D is ambiguous. The length of the CDR3 is 13 residues. Between the trimmed V and J ends, which lost 0 bases and 7 bases, there was a span of 10 bases. CDR1 and CDR2 (germline): SGHRS, YFSETQ. The DNA of the CDR3 is TGCGCCAGCAGCTTGGACATGGAGGGTGGCTACACCTTC. Translated: CASSLDMEGGYTF.

This sequence joins TRBV5-5 and TRBJ1-1; D remains ambiguous. The CDR3 consists of 14 residues. Germline values: CDR1 SGHKS, CDR2 YYEKEE (reference sequence). Deletions cut 2 bases from V and 0 bases from J, with 8 bases between. The DNA of the CDR3 is TGTGCCAGCAGCTTTACTTTAATGAACACTGAAGCTTTCTTT. Translation: CASSFTLMNTEAFF.

The rearrangement joins TRBV9 to TRBJ1-5, with D unclear. This CDR3 region has 13 residues. Germline-derived CDR1 and CDR2 are SGDLS and YYNGEE. V gave up 3 bases and J gave up 1 base, with 5 bases separating them. CDR3 DNA sequence: TGTGCCAGCAGCGCCGGGAGCAATCAGCCCCAGCATTTT. As protein: CASSAGSNQPQHF.

V is TRBV18 and J is TRBJ2-1; the D gene is possibly TRBD2 (5 bases). The CDR3 covers 15 residues. Germline CDR1 is KGHSH and CDR2 is LQKENI. The V gene lost 1 base and the J gene lost 3 bases, with 10 bases spanning the gap. The CDR3 protein is CASSPQTGSYNEQFF. The CDR3 region has the DNA TGTGCCAGCTCACCACAAACGGGGAGCTACAATGAGCAGTTCTTC. Drawing the rest from reference TRBV18 and TRBJ2-1, the complete variable domain is NAGVMQNPRHLVRRRGQEARLRCSPMKGHSHVYWYRQLPEEGLKFMVYLQKENIIDESGMPKERFSAEFPKEGPSILRIQQVVRGDSAAYFCASSPQTGSYNEQFFGPGTRLTVL.